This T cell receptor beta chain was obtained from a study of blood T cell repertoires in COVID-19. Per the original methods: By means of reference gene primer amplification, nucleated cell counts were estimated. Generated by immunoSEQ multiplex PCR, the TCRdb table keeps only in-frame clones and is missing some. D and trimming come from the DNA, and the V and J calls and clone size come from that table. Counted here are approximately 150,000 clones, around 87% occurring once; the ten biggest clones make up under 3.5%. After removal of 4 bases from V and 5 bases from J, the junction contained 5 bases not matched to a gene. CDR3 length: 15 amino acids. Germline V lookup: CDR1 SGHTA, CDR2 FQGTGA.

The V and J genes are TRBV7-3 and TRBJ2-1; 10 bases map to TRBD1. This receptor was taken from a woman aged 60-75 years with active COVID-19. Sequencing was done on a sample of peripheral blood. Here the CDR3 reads CASSWTGGSDNEQFF. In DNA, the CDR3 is TGTGCCAGCAGCTGGACAGGGGGATCAGACAATGAGCAGTTCTTC.